This passage covers 32 T cell receptor beta chains from one sample sequenced in a study of a mutant IDH1 vaccine in newly diagnosed glioma. No antigen is known for these receptors. The method was immunoSEQ multiplex PCR; TCRdb's version includes in-frame clones alone and lacks a portion of them. The sample records 120,000 or so clones, around four fifths being singletons. Regarding time point: week 11, during vaccination. The vaccine gave 300 ug of a 20-mer mutant IDH1 peptide subcutaneously per dose. The sample consisted of PBMCs, taken from a glioma patient whose treatment included an IDH1 peptide vaccine. The source is a man aged 35 to 55 with glioma.

V usage is TRBV9 and J usage is TRBJ2-1; D gene ambiguous. Trimming removed 3 bases at V and 0 bases at J, with 13 bases between. This CDR3 has 16 residues. The V gene's germline CDR1 is SGDLS and CDR2 YYNGEE. The CDR3 DNA reads TGTGCCAGCAGCGCCTCCTTTCTGAGCTCCTACAATGAGCAGTTCTTC. Translating it yields CASSASFLSSYNEQFF.

The V gene is TRBV6-4, the J gene TRBJ1-3; D is ambiguous. V lost 0 bases, J lost 4 bases, and 4 bases lay in between. This CDR3 is built from 13 residues. From germline, CDR1 is MRHNA and CDR2 SNTAGT. CDR3 bases: TGTGCCAGCAGTGACTCCCCGGGAAACACCATATATTTT. This translates into CASSDSPGNTIYF.

V usage is TRBV7-9 and J usage is TRBJ2-3; 7 bases fit TRBD1. This CDR3 region has 16 residues. Trimming removed 4 bases from V and 4 bases from J; junction bases left unmatched: 11. From germline, CDR1 is SEHNR and CDR2 FQNEAQ (reference sequence). CDR3 sequence (DNA): TGTGCCAGCAGCTCAACGACAGGGAATAGCGCAGATACGCAGTATTTT. This gives the protein CASSSTTGNSADTQYF.

This chain joins TRBV7-9 and TRBJ1-1; 7 nucleotides align to TRBD1. Germline-derived CDR1 and CDR2 are SEHNR and FQNEAQ (reference sequence). The ends lost 3 bases at V and 1 base at J; junction bases unmatched: 2. The length of the CDR3 is 14 residues. CDR3 in amino acids: CASSFTGENTEAFF. CDR3 nucleotides: TGTGCCAGCAGCTTTACAGGGGAGAACACTGAAGCTTTCTTT.

This clone was seen only once. The CDR3 region is CASSLGTSGGYEQYF. For the CDR3, the DNA is TGCGCCAGCAGCTTGGGGACTAGCGGGGGCTACGAGCAGTACTTC. The chain uses TRBV5-1 and TRBJ2-7; 13 bases match TRBD2. The CDR3 loop spans 15 amino acids. V gave up 0 bases and J gave up 3 bases; unmatched junction bases: 0. CDR1 and CDR2 (germline): SGHRS, YFSETQ.

CDR3 sequence: CASILDTPKSSGYTF. The CDR3 coding sequence is TGTGCCAGCATCTTGGACACGCCGAAGTCCTCTGGCTACACCTTC. The rearrangement links TRBV2 to TRBJ1-2, with TRBD1 as a possible D gene (5 bases). V shed 7 bases and J shed 7 bases, with 22 bases lying between them. CDR1 and CDR2 from the germline V gene are SNHLY and FYNNEI. The CDR3 has 15 residues.

The CDR3, as DNA: TGCGCCAGCAGCTTGAGACGGATCGGGACTAGCGGGATCGATGAGCAGTTCTTC. Protein product: CASSLRRIGTSGIDEQFF. This chain joins TRBV5-1 and TRBJ2-1, with 13 bases matching TRBD2. Germline V gives CDR1 SGHRS, CDR2 YFSETQ. The CDR3 contains 18 residues. The ends lost 1 base at V and 8 bases at J; junction bases unmatched: 12.

The chain couples TRBV5-6 to TRBJ2-5; 9 nucleotides agree with TRBD1. Germline-derived CDR1 and CDR2 are SGHDT and YYEEEE. The CDR3 loop spans 14 amino acids. The junction had 6 bases not matched to a gene; V was cut back by 4 bases and J by 5 bases. CDR3 nucleotides: TGTGCCAGCAGCATCACAGGGGGCTGGGAGACCCAGTACTTC. Protein sequence: CASSITGGWETQYF.

The chain employs TRBV6-5 and TRBJ1-1, with D maybe TRBD1 (6 bases). Germline V gene lookup returns CDR1 MNHEY and CDR2 SVGAGI. The CDR3 has 14 residues. Trimming stripped 9 bases from V and 5 bases from J, with 19 bases between. The CDR3 bases are TGTGCCAGTTCCGGGGAGGGGGTAGGGACTGAAGCTTTCTTT. It codes for CASSGEGVGTEAFF.

The chain recombines TRBV29-1 with TRBJ2-1; either TRBD1 or TRBD2 may fit D (5 bases each). V was shortened by 4 bases and J by 8 bases, with 12 bases between the two germline ends. Germline CDR1 and CDR2: SQVTM and ANQGSEA. The CDR3 contains 12 residues. The CDR3 sequence is CSVAAGTHEQFF. The CDR3, as DNA: TGCAGCGTTGCGGCAGGGACGCATGAGCAGTTCTTC.

The rearrangement uses TRBV7-2 and TRBJ1-2, with TRBD1 identical over 8 bases. The CDR3 is 18 residues long. J was trimmed by 1 base and V by 1 base; bases with no gene match: 11. The germline gives CDR1 SGHTA, CDR2 FQGNSA. CDR3 in amino acids: CASSLVGAGGPRNYGYTF. The CDR3 DNA reads as TGTGCCAGCAGCTTAGTGGGGGCAGGGGGCCCCCGTAACTATGGCTACACCTTC.

This clone was detected only a few times. The rearrangement uses TRBV4-1 and TRBJ2-5; possibly TRBD2 for D (7 bases). Germline CDR1 reads MGHRA; CDR2 reads YSYEKL. This CDR3 has 16 residues. Trimming removed 4 bases from V and 4 bases from J, with 19 bases in between. The CDR3 DNA reads as TGCGCCAGCAGCCGCAGTACGGGGGGCTCGGGAGAGACCCAGTACTTC. Translated, it gives CASSRSTGGSGETQYF.

The chain joins TRBV18 to TRBJ1-6; possibly TRBD1 for D (6 bases). V was shortened by 6 bases and J by 12 bases, with 21 bases between the two germline ends. CDR1 is KGHSH and CDR2 is LQKENI in the germline V gene. The CDR3 has 15 amino acids. This CDR3 is CASSLKDGGAGPLHF. The DNA of the CDR3 is TGTGCCAGCTCGCTTAAGGATGGGGGCGCGGGACCCCTCCACTTT.

The chain recombines TRBV9 with TRBJ2-7, with D perhaps TRBD2 (6 bases). This CDR3 is built from 13 residues. V lost 6 bases, J lost 1 base, and 11 bases lay in between. CDR1 and CDR2 (germline): SGDLS, YYNGEE. CDR3 DNA sequence: TGTGCCAGCAACCTCGGGGGTTCCTACGAGCAGTACTTC. It translates to CASNLGGSYEQYF.

The chain is built from TRBV30 and TRBJ1-2, with a weak D call TRBD1 (6 bases). This CDR3 has 14 residues. The V gene's germline CDR1 is GTSNPN and CDR2 SVGIG (reference sequence). Trimming took 0 bases from V and 3 from J, leaving 11 bases between them. Here the CDR3 DNA reads TGTGCCTGGAGTGTAAGAGGGGGTGACTATGGCTACACCTTC. Translation gives CAWSVRGGDYGYTF.

The chain carries TRBV7-9 and TRBJ2-1, with TRBD2 matching 12 bases. The germline V gene has CDR1 SEHNR and CDR2 FQNEAQ (reference sequence). This CDR3 is 15 amino acids long. Trimming at V came to 6 bases and at J to 7 bases, leaving 7 bases not matched to a gene. In DNA form, the CDR3 reads TGTGCCAGCAGTTCTAGCGGGGGGGCCACGAATGAGCAGTTCTTC. Amino acid sequence: CASSSSGGATNEQFF.

The V call is TRBV5-4, the J call TRBJ2-1; D perhaps matches TRBD1 (7 bases). V lost 2 bases and J 7 bases, leaving 16 bases between the germline ends. Germline V CDR1 and CDR2: SGHNT, YYREEE (reference sequence). This CDR3 region has 15 residues. The CDR3 DNA reads as TGTGCCAGCAGCTTCCCATCCAGGGGGGTAAATGAGCAGTTCTTC. Its translation is CASSFPSRGVNEQFF.

The gene calls are TRBV6-4 and TRBJ1-3; D call uncertain. This CDR3 region has 15 residues. Germline V gene sequence: CDR1 MRHNA, CDR2 SNTAGT. Trimming took off 4 bases at V and 4 bases at J, with 14 bases between the two ends. Here the CDR3 reads CASSALAGVGNTIYF. The CDR3 nucleotides read TGTGCCAGCAGTGCCCTGGCTGGGGTCGGAAACACCATATATTTT.

A few counts support this clone. This chain joins TRBV6-1 and TRBJ1-1, with a weak D call TRBD1 (6 bases). Between the trimmed V and J ends, which lost 9 bases and 2 bases, there was a span of 16 bases. Germline CDR1 and CDR2: MNHNS and SASEGT. This CDR3 has 14 residues. The CDR3 bases are TGTGCCAGTAGGGAACAAGGGACAAACACTGAAGCTTTCTTT. It yields the protein CASREQGTNTEAFF.

The chain carries TRBV7-8 and TRBJ2-1; 11 bases agree with TRBD2. With 3 bases clipped from V and 9 bases from J, the junction kept 7 bases outside the gene matches. Germline loops: CDR1 SGHVS, CDR2 FQNEAQ. The CDR3 totals 15 residues. The CDR3 DNA is TGTGCCAGCAGCTTTAGCGGGGGGGCATCCAGTGAGCAGTTCTTC. As protein: CASSFSGGASSEQFF.

V and J are TRBV15 and TRBJ2-7; TRBD2 agrees at 7 bases. Germline CDR1 and CDR2: LNHNV and YYDKDF (reference sequence). The J segment lost 3 bases and the V segment lost 0 bases, leaving 2 bases of the junction unmatched. The CDR3 spans 14 residues. CDR3 loop: CATSRDRGSYEQYF. CDR3 nucleotide sequence: TGTGCCACCAGCAGAGACCGCGGGAGCTACGAGCAGTACTTC.

CDR3 loop: CASSLGGLNYGYTF. The CDR3 coding sequence is TGCGCCAGCAGCTTGGGCGGTCTGAACTATGGCTACACCTTC. The chain uses TRBV5-1 and TRBJ1-2; D not resolved. CDR3 length: 14 residues. V was shortened by 0 bases and J by 2 bases, with 8 bases between the two germline ends. In germline, CDR1 is SGHRS, CDR2 YFSETQ.

The rearrangement links TRBV6-5 to TRBJ1-1; 10 bases match TRBD1. This CDR3 spans 15 amino acids. Germline V gives CDR1 MNHEY, CDR2 SVGAGI. The trim removed 6 bases at V and 5 bases at J, leaving 9 bases unmatched. CDR3 DNA: TGTGCCAGCAGCCCGACGGGACAGGGGTGGACTGAAGCTTTCTTT. Protein: CASSPTGQGWTEAFF.

This clone was detected only once. The chain couples TRBV5-5 to TRBJ2-6; TRBD1 matches 7 bases. V was clipped by 5 bases and J by 0 bases; unmatched bases: 11. Germline V gene data show CDR1 as SGHKS and CDR2 as YYEKEE (reference sequence). CDR3 length: 18 residues. CDR3 nucleotides: TGTGCCAGCAGTTCGCGCAGGACAGGAGACTCTGGGGCCAACGTCCTGACTTTC. It specifies CASSSRRTGDSGANVLTF. Variable domain in full (rest from reference TRBV5-5 and TRBJ2-6): DAGVTQSPTHLIKTRGQQVTLRCSPISGHKSVSWYQQVLGQGPQFIFQYYEKEERGRGNFPDRFSARQFPNYSSELNVNALLLGDSALYLCASSSRRTGDSGANVLTFGAGSRLTVL.

The V and J genes are TRBV6-1 and TRBJ2-2, with D possibly TRBD1 on 6 matching bases. Germline CDR1 is MNHNS and CDR2 is SASEGT. V gave up 5 bases and J gave up 3 bases, with 7 bases separating them. The CDR3 covers 13 residues. Here the CDR3 reads CASSNRDTGELFF. The CDR3 nucleotides read TGTGCCAGCAGTAACAGGGACACCGGGGAGCTGTTTTTT.

The chain uses TRBV27 and TRBJ2-7, with D possibly being TRBD2 (5 bases). CDR3 length: 13 residues. Trimming shortened V by 5 bases and J by 6 bases, and 14 bases separated the two germline ends. Germline V gives CDR1 MNHEY, CDR2 SMNVEV (reference sequence). CDR3 DNA: TGTGCCAGCAGTACCGGGAAGGTTTTCGAGCAGTACTTC. As protein: CASSTGKVFEQYF.

This chain connects TRBV4-3 to TRBJ1-5, with TRBD1 matching over 9 bases. CDR3 length: 13 residues. CDR1 is LGHNA and CDR2 is YSLEER in the germline V gene. CDR3 sequence reads: CVQGGTGSQPQHF. The CDR3 DNA follows: TGCGTCCAAGGGGGGACAGGGTCTCAGCCCCAGCATTTT.

The genes are TRBV6-6 and TRBJ1-2, with D hard to call. Germline V gene data show CDR1 as MNHNY and CDR2 as SVGAGI (reference sequence). This CDR3 has 15 residues. Trimming removed 0 bases from V and 4 bases from J, with 12 bases in between. The CDR3 sequence is CASSYSRISTYGYTF. The CDR3 coding sequence is TGTGCCAGCAGTTACTCTAGGATTTCAACCTATGGCTACACCTTC.

This chain uses TRBV25-1 with TRBJ2-5, with 12 bases lining up with TRBD1. V was clipped by 5 bases and J by 4 bases; unmatched bases: 5. Germline V gene lookup returns CDR1 MGHDK and CDR2 SYGVNS. The CDR3 spans 15 residues. The CDR3 nucleotides read TGTGCCAGCAGTTTGGGGACAGGGGGCTTAGAGACCCAGTACTTC. It encodes CASSLGTGGLETQYF.

The chain combines TRBV7-2 with TRBJ2-2; 9 bases align to TRBD1. The CDR3 extends over 13 amino acids. Germline trimming cut 3 bases from V and 7 bases from J; bases unmatched to any gene: 0. Germline-derived CDR1 and CDR2 are SGHTA and FQGNSA. The CDR3 spells CASSLGQGGELFF. The CDR3 DNA sequence: TGTGCCAGCAGCTTGGGACAGGGCGGGGAGCTGTTTTTT.

This clone was seen only a few times. This chain joins TRBV7-9 and TRBJ1-6; D unclear. Trimming removed 5 bases from V and 10 bases from J, with 9 bases in between. This CDR3 has 12 amino acids. Germline lookup yields CDR1 SEHNR and CDR2 FQNEAQ (reference sequence). CDR3 region: CASSPEGSPLHF. DNA of the CDR3: TGTGCCAGCAGCCCTGAAGGATCACCCCTCCACTTT. The full variable domain, in which reference TRBV7-9 and TRBJ1-6 provide the parts outside the CDR3, is DTGVSQNPRHKITKRGQNVTFRCDPISEHNRLYWYRQTLGQGPEFLTYFQNEAQLEKSRLLSDRFSAERPKGSFSTLEIQRTEQGDSAMYLCASSPEGSPLHFGNGTRLTVT.

The chain couples TRBV7-6 to TRBJ2-2; D ambiguous. Trimming cost V 4 bases and J 0 bases, with 12 bases left between them. This CDR3 region has 16 residues. Germline CDR1 reads SGHVS; CDR2 reads FNYEAQ. The CDR3 DNA reads TGTGCCAGCAGCTCAAATCACCATGCGAACACCGGGGAGCTGTTTTTT. It codes for CASSSNHHANTGELFF.